This T cell receptor (beta chain) comes out of a study of cytomegalovirus exposure and HLA in healthy donors. Across the whole study: Counted in an early data release were about 80 million unique TCRs from HLA-typed donors.

The PCR contained 60 Vbeta and 13 Jbeta primers. The repertoire was sequenced with immunoSEQ multiplex PCR; TCRdb's copy has only in-frame clones and lacks some. The data contain approximately 150,000 clones, around 75% of them singletons. The TCR was taken from a woman aged 40 to 50 in good health and CMV-seronegative. The source material was PBMCs.

The CDR3: CASRLQGGNTIYF. CDR3 DNA sequence: TGTGCCAGCAGACTCCAGGGTGGAAACACCATATATTTT. This chain joins TRBV13 and TRBJ1-3, with D maybe TRBD1 (5 bases). Germline-derived CDR1 and CDR2 are PRHDT and FYEKMQ (reference sequence). This CDR3 is 13 amino acids long. V was cut by 6 bases and J by 3 bases, with 9 bases left in between.